One and the same sample provided the 30 T cell receptor beta chains below, sequenced in a study of blood T cell repertoires in COVID-19. The protocol was immunoSEQ multiplex PCR, while the TCRdb copy is restricted to in-frame clones and leaves out a portion. The table has approximately 140,000 clones, about nine tenths seen once. The sequencing sample was made of peripheral blood. Source of these receptors: a woman aged 60-75 years with active or convalescent COVID-19.

The chain links TRBV4-1 to TRBJ1-2; a weak D match, TRBD1 (6 bases). From germline, CDR1 is MGHRA and CDR2 YSYEKL. CDR3 length: 19 amino acids. Trimming pared 0 bases from V and 4 bases from J, leaving 24 bases between. The CDR3 nucleotides are TGCGCCAGCAGCCAAGATCACGTTTCAGGGCGGACAGTAGCCTATGGCTACACCTTC. Protein sequence: CASSQDHVSGRTVAYGYTF.

This chain links TRBV19 with TRBJ2-2, with D possibly matching TRBD2 (6 bases). The CDR3 length is 15 residues. V was shortened by 7 bases and J by 5 bases, with 17 bases between the two germline ends. Germline values: CDR1 LNHDA, CDR2 SQIVND (reference sequence). The chain's CDR3 is CASTPTGLSTGELFF. The CDR3, as DNA: TGTGCCAGTACCCCAACGGGACTCTCTACCGGGGAGCTGTTTTTT.

With regard to this clone: The identical CDR3 is also encoded by other nucleotide sequences in the sample. The chain combines TRBV18 with TRBJ1-5; TRBD1 agrees at 11 bases. Trimming at V came to 6 bases and at J to 7 bases, leaving 5 bases not matched to a gene. The CDR3 extends over 14 amino acids. Germline V lookup: CDR1 KGHSH, CDR2 LQKENI. The CDR3 protein is CASSPGTGGQPQHF. The CDR3 DNA reads as TGTGCCAGCTCCCCCGGGACAGGGGGACAGCCCCAGCATTTT. Based on the CDR3 plus reference TRBV18 and TRBJ1-5, the full variable domain is NAGVMQNPRHLVRRRGQEARLRCSPMKGHSHVYWYRQLPEEGLKFMVYLQKENIIDESGMPKERFSAEFPKEGPSILRIQQVVRGDSAAYFCASSPGTGGQPQHFGDGTRLSIL.

The gene calls are TRBV11-2 and TRBJ2-7; 8 bases map to TRBD2. The CDR3 length is 15 residues. With V trimmed by 6 bases and J by 3 bases, 10 bases remained unmatched. Germline assignment: CDR1 SGHAT and CDR2 FQNNGV. Written as DNA, the CDR3 is TGTGCCAGCAGACCGGGGGGGGGAGATATCTACGAGCAGTACTTC. Its translation is CASRPGGGDIYEQYF.

For the CDR3, the DNA is TGTGCCAGCAGCTCGCGGGGAGCCGCGGGGGGCTACACCTTC. Residues: CASSSRGAAGGYTF. This chain links TRBV7-2 with TRBJ1-2; D not resolved. Trimming pared 4 bases from V and 8 bases from J, leaving 17 bases between. The CDR3 runs 14 residues. Germline V gene sequence: CDR1 SGHTA, CDR2 FQGNSA.

V usage is TRBV30 and J usage is TRBJ1-2; D might be TRBD1 (6 bases). Trimming removed 7 bases from V and 4 bases from J, with 13 bases in between. The CDR3 spans 12 residues. CDR1 GTSNPN and CDR2 SVGIG come from the germline V gene (reference sequence). CDR3 DNA: TGTGCCTCCGGACAGTCCTTCTATGGCTACACCTTC. Translating it yields CASGQSFYGYTF.

In nucleotides, the CDR3 is TGTGCCAGCAGCTTAGGCCCCTCCGGGTCCAACAATGAGCAGTTCTTC. This translates into CASSLGPSGSNNEQFF. The chain carries TRBV7-2 and TRBJ2-1; D gene unclear. Per germline, CDR1 SGHTA and CDR2 FQGNSA. The CDR3 has 16 amino acids. V was clipped by 1 base and J by 5 bases, with 15 bases between them.

The chain couples TRBV7-8 to TRBJ2-3; 7 bases map to TRBD2. The CDR3 has 15 residues. Germline values: CDR1 SGHVS, CDR2 FQNEAQ. With V trimmed by 3 bases and J by 4 bases, 7 bases remained unmatched. The CDR3 here is CASSFSSGVADTQYF. The DNA of the CDR3 is TGTGCCAGCAGCTTTTCCAGCGGGGTCGCAGATACGCAGTATTTT.

The chain carries TRBV5-1 and TRBJ1-1; D not certain. CDR3 size: 15 residues. Germline V lookup: CDR1 SGHRS, CDR2 YFSETQ. Trimming stripped 7 bases from V and 0 bases from J, with 16 bases between. The CDR3 DNA reads as TGCGCCAGCGCGGGAGTGAACGCTATGAACACTGAAGCTTTCTTT. Translating it yields CASAGVNAMNTEAFF.

The rearrangement joins TRBV6-5 to TRBJ2-2; D remains ambiguous. The germline V gene encodes CDR1 MNHEY and CDR2 SVGAGI. CDR3 size: 14 residues. Between the trimmed V and J ends, which lost 6 bases and 0 bases, there was a span of 8 bases. In nucleotides, the CDR3 is TGTGCCAGCAGCCCGACAACGAACACCGGGGAGCTGTTTTTT. Translating gives CASSPTTNTGELFF.

This clone was detected once. V and J are TRBV5-5 and TRBJ1-2; D remains unclear. Trimming removed 1 base at V and 4 bases at J, with 8 bases between. The germline CDR1 and CDR2 sequences are SGHKS and YYEKEE (reference sequence). The CDR3 contains 13 residues. This CDR3 is CASSLYEGYGYTF. DNA of the CDR3: TGTGCCAGCAGCTTGTACGAGGGCTATGGCTACACCTTC.

The chain uses TRBV19 and TRBJ2-5; TRBD2 agrees at 12 bases. V gave up 3 bases and J gave up 1 base; unmatched junction bases: 3. Germline V gene lookup returns CDR1 LNHDA and CDR2 SQIVND (reference sequence). This CDR3 region has 16 residues. The CDR3: CASSMPSGGAQETQYF. The CDR3 DNA sequence: TGTGCCAGTAGTATGCCTAGCGGGGGGGCCCAAGAGACCCAGTACTTC.

This chain links TRBV11-2 with TRBJ2-2, with a possible D match to TRBD2 (7 bases). Germline loops: CDR1 SGHAT, CDR2 FQNNGV. V was clipped by 0 bases and J by 2 bases, with 13 bases between them. This CDR3 is 17 amino acids long. The CDR3 loop is CASSLDLTGGNTGELFF. The CDR3 nucleotides are TGTGCCAGCAGCTTAGATCTAACGGGGGGCAACACCGGGGAGCTGTTTTTT.

The chain employs TRBV7-9 and TRBJ1-1; a weak D match, TRBD1 (6 bases). In germline, CDR1 is SEHNR, CDR2 FQNEAQ (reference sequence). The CDR3 runs 14 residues. V shed 6 bases and J shed 4 bases, with 15 bases lying between them. In DNA, the CDR3 is TGTGCCAGCAGTCGTCAGGGGAGGGTCACTGAAGCTTTCTTT. Translated, it gives CASSRQGRVTEAFF.

The V call is TRBV7-9, the J call TRBJ1-1; D is uncertain. This CDR3 spans 14 amino acids. Germline values: CDR1 SEHNR, CDR2 FQNEAQ (reference sequence). V lost 5 bases and J lost 6, with 16 bases in between. CDR3 sequence: CASSPNTRRAEAFF. The CDR3 DNA is TGTGCCAGCAGCCCTAATACTAGACGGGCTGAAGCTTTCTTT.

The chain links TRBV10-1 to TRBJ2-3; TRBD1 matches 7 bases. Losses at the gene ends were 4 bases for V and 8 bases for J; bases not matched to a gene: 15. The CDR3 runs to 16 residues. Germline CDR1 is WNHNN and CDR2 is SYGVQD (reference sequence). The CDR3 sequence is CASSALKTGPDGTQYF. CDR3 DNA: TGCGCCAGCAGTGCCCTAAAGACAGGGCCGGACGGTACGCAGTATTTT.

This chain uses TRBV6-2 or TRBV6-3 with TRBJ1-6; 8 positions agree with TRBD1. The V and J ends lost 6 bases and 7 bases, in that order; junction bases with no gene match: 5. The germline gives CDR1 MNHEY, CDR2 SVGEGT. CDR3 length: 14 residues. CDR3 nucleotides: TGTGCCAGCAGCCCAGGACAGGGAAATTCACCCCTCCACTTT. Translation gives CASSPGQGNSPLHF.

This chain links TRBV10-3 with TRBJ1-4; 9 nucleotides align to TRBD1. The CDR3 consists of 14 residues. CDR1 is ENHRY and CDR2 is SYGVKD in the germline V gene. V was clipped by 10 bases and J by 2 bases; unmatched bases: 5. The CDR3 loop is CATSGQGTNEKLFF. The CDR3 DNA is TGTGCCACCTCCGGACAGGGGACTAATGAAAAACTGTTTTTT.

The chain combines TRBV7-8 with TRBJ2-7; weak D call: TRBD1 (5 bases). Trimming stripped 1 base from V and 0 bases from J, with 7 bases between. There are 14 residues in the CDR3. The germline V gene has CDR1 SGHVS and CDR2 FQNEAQ. CDR3 region: CASSLGGASYEQYF. CDR3 in DNA: TGTGCCAGCAGCTTAGGGGGCGCCTCCTACGAGCAGTACTTC.

This chain links TRBV10-1 with TRBJ1-1; D may be TRBD1 (5 bases). V lost 3 bases and J 4 bases, leaving 15 bases between the germline ends. The CDR3 totals 15 residues. Per the germline V gene, CDR1 is WNHNN and CDR2 is SYGVQD (reference sequence). In nucleotides, the CDR3 is TGCGCCAGCAGTGACAACCAGGGCTTGGGCACTGAAGCTTTCTTT. It yields the protein CASSDNQGLGTEAFF.

The rearrangement joins TRBV5-8 to TRBJ2-5; possible D gene TRBD1, 6 bases. The CDR3 extends over 13 amino acids. Trimming took off 5 bases at V and 4 bases at J, with 12 bases between the two ends. Germline CDR1 SGHTS, CDR2 YDEGEE. The CDR3 loop is CASSRPGAETQYF. In DNA form, the CDR3 reads TGTGCCAGCAGTCGCCCAGGGGCAGAGACCCAGTACTTC.

This rearrangement joins TRBV14 to TRBJ2-5; TRBD2 agrees at 7 bases. Germline loops: CDR1 SGHDN, CDR2 FVKESK. CDR3 length: 14 residues. Germline trimming cut 2 bases from V and 5 bases from J; bases unmatched to any gene: 5. Here the CDR3 reads CASSQQAGFETQYF. The CDR3, as DNA: TGTGCCAGCAGCCAACAAGCGGGGTTTGAGACCCAGTACTTC.

The J gene is TRBJ2-7, the V gene TRBV12-3 or TRBV12-4, with TRBD1 identical over 7 bases. This CDR3 has 13 residues. The V segment lost 5 bases and the J segment 1 base; nucleotides outside the gene matches: 2. CDR3 protein: CASSGGQSYEQYF. The CDR3 bases are TGTGCCAGCAGTGGGGGACAGTCCTACGAGCAGTACTTC.

The gene calls are TRBV30 and TRBJ1-2; weak D call: TRBD1 (6 bases). Between the trimmed V and J ends, which lost 3 bases and 8 bases, there was a span of 16 bases. Germline CDR1 GTSNPN, CDR2 SVGIG (reference sequence). The CDR3 runs to 13 residues. CDR3 loop: CAWSQQGLGGYTF. CDR3 in DNA: TGTGCCTGGAGCCAACAGGGTTTGGGGGGCTACACCTTC.

Notes on this clone: Germline is not matched at one junction end, which may reflect a read error. The V gene is TRBV7-7, the J gene TRBJ1-4; TRBD1 agrees at 7 bases. Germline V CDR1 and CDR2: SSHAT, FNYEAQ (reference sequence). The CDR3 totals 15 residues. The CDR3 DNA sequence: TGTGCTAGCAGCTCTGGTGAGGGGGCGAATGAAAAACTGTTTTTT. Its translation: CASSSGEGANEKLFF.

The CDR3 sequence is CASRPGDQPQHF. CDR3 in DNA: TGTGCCAGTAGACCGGGTGATCAGCCCCAGCATTTT. V usage is TRBV19 and J usage is TRBJ1-5, with D unresolved. This CDR3 has 12 amino acids. Germline CDR1 LNHDA, CDR2 SQIVND (reference sequence). V gave up 6 bases and J gave up 5 bases, with 8 bases separating them.

The chain couples TRBV6-5 to TRBJ2-7; 8 positions match TRBD1. V lost 5 bases, J lost 3 bases, and 6 bases stayed unmatched. In germline, CDR1 is MNHEY, CDR2 SVGAGI. The CDR3 extends over 14 amino acids. Here the CDR3 reads CASSHRTGSYEQYF. The CDR3 region has the DNA TGTGCCAGCAGTCATCGGACAGGGAGCTACGAGCAGTACTTC.

The chain is built from TRBV14 and TRBJ2-1; D is ambiguous. Germline V gene data show CDR1 as SGHDN and CDR2 as FVKESK. Trimming shortened V by 0 bases and J by 6 bases, and 9 bases separated the two germline ends. This CDR3 spans 14 amino acids. The CDR3 DNA reads as TGTGCCAGCAGCCAAGATTTAGTGGTCAATGAGCAGTTCTTC. Protein: CASSQDLVVNEQFF.

The V call is TRBV12-3 or TRBV12-4, the J call TRBJ1-1, with TRBD1 matching over 7 bases. After removal of 3 bases from V and 11 bases from J, the junction contained 6 bases not matched to a gene. The CDR3 sequence is 12 residues long. CDR3 protein: CASSFDRAHAFF. CDR3 DNA sequence: TGTGCCAGCAGTTTCGACAGGGCCCACGCTTTCTTT.

CDR3 in amino acids: CASSGQAALIYEQYF. The CDR3, as DNA: TGTGCCAGCAGCGGTCAAGCGGCGCTGATCTACGAGCAGTACTTC. The rearrangement links TRBV7-8 to TRBJ2-7, with a possible D match to TRBD2 (5 bases). There are 15 residues in the CDR3. Per germline, CDR1 SGHVS and CDR2 FQNEAQ. The V gene lost 5 bases and the J gene lost 3 bases, with 17 bases spanning the gap.